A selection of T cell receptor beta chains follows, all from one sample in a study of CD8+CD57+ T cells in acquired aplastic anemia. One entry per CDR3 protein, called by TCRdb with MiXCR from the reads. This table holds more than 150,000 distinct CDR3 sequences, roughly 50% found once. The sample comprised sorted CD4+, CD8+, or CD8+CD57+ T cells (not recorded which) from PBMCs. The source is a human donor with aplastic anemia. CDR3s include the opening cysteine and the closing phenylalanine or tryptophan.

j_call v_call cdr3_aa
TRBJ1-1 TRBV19 CASSKYRPPEAFF
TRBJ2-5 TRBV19 CASGEGQDRQETQYF
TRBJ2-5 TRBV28 CASGEGGETQYF
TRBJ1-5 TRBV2 CASNRGNSNQPQHF
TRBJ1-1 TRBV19 CASTTPGLGTEAFF
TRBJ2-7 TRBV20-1 CSARDPGGSSYEQYF
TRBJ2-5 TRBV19 CASSITASNQPQYF
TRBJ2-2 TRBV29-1 CSVYGTGDTGELFF
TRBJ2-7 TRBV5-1 CASSSGSDGSYEQYF
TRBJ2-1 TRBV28 CASSPLAGEQFF
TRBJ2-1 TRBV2 CASSDQGTGEQFF
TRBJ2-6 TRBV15 CATSRAGGANVLTF
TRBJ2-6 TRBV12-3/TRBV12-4 CASSAGGSGANVLTF
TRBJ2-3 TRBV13 CASSPLAGSRDTQYF
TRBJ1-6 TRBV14 CASSQLRDTYNSPLHF
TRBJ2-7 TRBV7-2 CASSAVGQGAYEQYF
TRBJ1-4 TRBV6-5 CASSYLNRDFNEKLFF
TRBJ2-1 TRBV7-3 CASSLTAFDEQFF
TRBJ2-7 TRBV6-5 CASSYSSAGPYEQYF
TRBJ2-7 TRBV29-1 CSVRSGSSYEQYF
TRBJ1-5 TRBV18 CASSPAGGNQPQHF
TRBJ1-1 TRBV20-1 CSARDGIQGLAFF
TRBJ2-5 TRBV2 CASSSGGWETQYF
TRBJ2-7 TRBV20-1 CSAPPCSYEQYF
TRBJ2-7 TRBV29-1 CSVVQGAYEQYF
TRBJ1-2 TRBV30 CAWEEDRNYGYTF
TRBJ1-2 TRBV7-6 CASSTGGDYGYTF
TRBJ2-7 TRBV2 CASSEGLAAVAEQYF
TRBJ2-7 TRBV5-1 CASSLAGAFGEQYF
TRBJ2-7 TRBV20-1 CSIAGTQYEQYF
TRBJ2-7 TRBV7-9 CASRGRGPRSYEQYF
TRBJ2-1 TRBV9 CASSPPGLGPSYNEQFF
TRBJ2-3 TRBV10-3 CASDGTGAMSTDTQYF
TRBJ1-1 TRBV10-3 CAISESLRGAFF
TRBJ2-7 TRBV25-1 CASDSVDGSYEQYF
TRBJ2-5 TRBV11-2 CASSGRASGERPRETQYF
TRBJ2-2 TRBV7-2 CASSLAPGLNTGELFF
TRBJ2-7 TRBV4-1 CASSRPGTGAYEQYF
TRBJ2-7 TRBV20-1 CSASDSLRVQGEQYF
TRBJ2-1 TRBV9 CASSVTEQFF
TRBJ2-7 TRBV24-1 CATSGAGTGPYEQYF
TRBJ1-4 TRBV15 CATSRGQGLFF
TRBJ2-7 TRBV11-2 CASSLFARGTDETYEQYF
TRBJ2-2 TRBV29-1 CSVSSGLNTGELFF
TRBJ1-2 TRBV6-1 CASRQGANYGYTF
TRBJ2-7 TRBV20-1 CSARGLAGFNEQYF
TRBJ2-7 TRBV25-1 CATRQGAVDEQYF
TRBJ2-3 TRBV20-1 CSALPHRLAPDTQYF
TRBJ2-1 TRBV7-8 CASSSALASSYNEQFF
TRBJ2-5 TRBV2 CASSQEYQETQYF